This is a list of T cell receptor beta chains from one sample in a study of T-cell reconstitution after alpha-beta-depleted transplantation in children. In TCRdb, the PCR reads were re-called with MiXCR into one record per CDR3 protein. The table lists about 300,000 distinct CDR3 sequences, roughly a tenth of them singletons, with approximately 7% in the top ten. Sequencing was performed on PBMCs, taken before TCRalphabeta/CD19-depleted stem cell transplant. The receptors were gathered from a boy in the first two years of life with acute myeloid leukemia, due to receive a stem cell transplant. CDR3s include the opening cysteine and the closing phenylalanine or tryptophan. The D gene is left open where the match is weak. Size tells how often a clone was seen (once, few, many) or the class of an expanded clone, and some rows leave it out.

TRBJ2-2 many NA TRBV25-1 CASSEYRGTGELFF
TRBJ2-5 many NA TRBV27 CASSFRGHFQETQYF
TRBJ1-1 NA NA TRBV5-5 CASSLMTMNTEAFF
TRBJ1-2 many NA TRBV4-2 CASSQDQSFIGYGYTF
TRBJ2-1 many TRBD2 TRBV4-3 CASSHLLFSGRALTYNEQFF
TRBJ2-1 NA TRBD2 TRBV20-1 CSARVGLAGGEQFF
TRBJ2-5 many TRBD2 TRBV5-8 CASSASGSRETQYF
TRBJ1-1 many TRBD1 TRBV11-2 CASSRSGQGGTEAFF
TRBJ2-1 NA NA TRBV6-5 CASSYRAANSYNEQFF
TRBJ2-6 many NA TRBV3-1 CASSQGGSGANVLTF
TRBJ2-2 NA TRBD1 TRBV14 CASSPDRGVANTGELFF
TRBJ1-6 NA NA TRBV6-1 CATLPGFSSYNSPLHF
TRBJ2-7 NA TRBD2 TRBV30 CAWSLGRAGEQYF
TRBJ2-1 many NA TRBV6-5 CASRRLSGSSYNEQFF
TRBJ2-1 many TRBD2 TRBV12-3/TRBV12-4 CASSLRLAGGRSYNEQFF
TRBJ2-4 many TRBD2 TRBV28 CASSPPSGNKNIQYF
TRBJ2-5 many TRBD2 TRBV10-3 CAISAGGETQYF
TRBJ1-1 many NA TRBV24-1 CATSDSGHTEAFF
TRBJ1-5 many NA TRBV4-3 CASSQDDSLNQPQHF
TRBJ1-2 many TRBD1 TRBV20-1 CSAGGDRASYGYTF
TRBJ1-1 many NA TRBV28 CASSSPNTEAFF
TRBJ1-1 many NA TRBV6-5 CASSRYGTVNTEAFF
TRBJ1-5 NA TRBD1 TRBV28 CASSFRTGTNQPQHF
TRBJ2-6 few NA TRBV28 CASTSPSSGANVLTF
TRBJ1-2 many NA TRBV6-1 CASKLGANNYGYTF
TRBJ2-1 many NA TRBV9 CASSPQDYNEQFF